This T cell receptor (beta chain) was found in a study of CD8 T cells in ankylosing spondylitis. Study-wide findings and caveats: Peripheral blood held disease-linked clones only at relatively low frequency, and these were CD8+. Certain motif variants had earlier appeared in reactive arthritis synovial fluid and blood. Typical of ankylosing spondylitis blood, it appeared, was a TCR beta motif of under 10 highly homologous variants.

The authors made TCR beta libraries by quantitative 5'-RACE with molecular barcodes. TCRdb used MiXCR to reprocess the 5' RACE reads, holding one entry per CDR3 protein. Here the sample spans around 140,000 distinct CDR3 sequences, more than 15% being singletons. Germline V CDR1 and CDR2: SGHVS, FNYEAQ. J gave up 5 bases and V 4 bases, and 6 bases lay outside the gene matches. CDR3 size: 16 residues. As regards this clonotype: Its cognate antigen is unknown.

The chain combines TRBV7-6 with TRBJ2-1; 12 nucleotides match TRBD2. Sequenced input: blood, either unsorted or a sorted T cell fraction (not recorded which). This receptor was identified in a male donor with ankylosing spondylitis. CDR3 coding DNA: TGTGCCAGCAGCTCGTGGACTAGCGGGAATAACAATGAGCAGTTCTTC. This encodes CASSSWTSGNNNEQFF.